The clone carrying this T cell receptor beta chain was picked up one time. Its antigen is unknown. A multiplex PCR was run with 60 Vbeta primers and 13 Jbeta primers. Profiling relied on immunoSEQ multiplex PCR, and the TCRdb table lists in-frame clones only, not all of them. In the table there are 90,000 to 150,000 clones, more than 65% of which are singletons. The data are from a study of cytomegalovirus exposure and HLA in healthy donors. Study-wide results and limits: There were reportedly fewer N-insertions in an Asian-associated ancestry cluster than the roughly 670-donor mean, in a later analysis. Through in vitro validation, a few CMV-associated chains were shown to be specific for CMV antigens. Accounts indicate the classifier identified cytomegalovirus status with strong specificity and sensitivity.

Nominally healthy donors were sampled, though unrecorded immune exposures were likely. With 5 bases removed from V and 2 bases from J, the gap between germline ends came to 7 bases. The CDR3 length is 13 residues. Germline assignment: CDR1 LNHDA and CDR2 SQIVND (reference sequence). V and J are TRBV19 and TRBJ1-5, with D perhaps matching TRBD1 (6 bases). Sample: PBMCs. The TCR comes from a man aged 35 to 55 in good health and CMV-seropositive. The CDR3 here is CASSRQGNQPQHF. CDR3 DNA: TGTGCCAGTAGTCGACAGGGCAATCAGCCCCAGCATTTT.